This is a list of T cell receptor beta chains from one sample in a study of T cells in Graves' hyperthyroidism and ophthalmopathy. Each CDR3 protein gets one entry after TCRdb re-called the multiplex PCR reads with MiXCR. The top ten clones hold about 60% of a sample with hundreds of thousands of distinct CDR3 sequences, 20% to 25% of them seen once. Sequences were obtained from blood. The receptor set was obtained from a man aged 25 to 40 with Graves' ophthalmopathy. Each CDR3 is given with its conserved first and last residue. Clone size appears in some rows only: once, few, many, or a class for an expanded clone.

J gene	V gene	clone size	CDR3 protein
TRBJ1-2	TRBV5-6	.	CASSWRTGRNYGYTF
TRBJ1-2	TRBV2	few	CASKRDKIYGYTF
TRBJ2-7	TRBV4-1	few	CASSISGSSYEQYF
TRBJ2-2	TRBV12-3/TRBV12-4	many	CASRPWERNTGELFF
TRBJ1-2	TRBV19	.	CASTKTGDYGYTF
TRBJ2-1	TRBV7-3	many	CASSLYRGDEQFF
TRBJ1-2	TRBV6-1	few	CASSEAPNTGGVYGYTF
TRBJ1-1	TRBV12-3/TRBV12-4	.	CASSLVGRGTEAFF
TRBJ2-1	TRBV11-3	many	CASSLARLEDYNEQFF
TRBJ1-3	TRBV29-1	.	CSVWDRGSGNTIYF
TRBJ2-7	TRBV27	.	CASSLKPPRLAATYEQYF
TRBJ2-3	TRBV7-8	.	CASSSSRQFADTQYF
TRBJ1-1	TRBV28	many	CASSFGSRTEAFF
TRBJ2-2	TRBV6-2/TRBV6-3	.	CASIGTSGRERTGELFF
TRBJ2-1	TRBV10-3	.	CAISESKGLAGPSYNEQFF
TRBJ2-7	TRBV27	.	CASSSATASYEQYF
TRBJ1-1	TRBV18	many	CASSPFVQGNTEAFF
TRBJ1-1	TRBV12-3/TRBV12-4	.	CASTRNGGRNTEAFF
TRBJ1-2	TRBV5-1	few	CASNEGTANYGYTF
TRBJ1-1	TRBV10-3	many	CAISDPGGLNTEAFF
TRBJ2-1	TRBV12-3/TRBV12-4	.	CASSSGTSGTRSYNEQFF
TRBJ2-7	TRBV11-2	.	CASSGRGTSGSNEQYF
TRBJ1-5	TRBV20-1	few	CSAIHPDNNQPQHF
TRBJ2-3	TRBV28	many	CASSFSGSSTDTQYF
TRBJ2-5	TRBV2	.	CASSEGTDPEYF
TRBJ2-1	TRBV27	few	CASGAGGQFF
TRBJ2-3	TRBV20-1	many	CSARDTTASTDTQYF
TRBJ1-6	TRBV28	.	CASSSRRGSYNSPLHF
TRBJ1-1	TRBV30	many	CAWSGWTEAFF
TRBJ2-4	TRBV28	many	CASSLPGTGKNIQYF
TRBJ1-5	TRBV11-1	.	CASSSDRDRVPQPQHF
TRBJ1-1	TRBV7-9	many	CASSAPFRDRGNTEAFF
TRBJ1-1	TRBV18	.	CAGSLWKNTEAFF
TRBJ2-7	TRBV2	many	CASSELAFYEQYF
TRBJ1-6	TRBV27	many	CASKAGAGSYNSPLHF
TRBJ2-2	TRBV6-4	.	CASSYSSGSGLAGGPGNGELFF
TRBJ1-2	TRBV28	few	CASSPSTGSRGYTF
TRBJ1-6	TRBV27	.	CASRGSYNSPLHF
TRBJ1-1	TRBV2	.	CASSVSEGGEAFF
TRBJ2-6	TRBV5-1	few	CASSLTGVRTSSGANVLTF
TRBJ1-2	TRBV12-3/TRBV12-4	.	CASRLDGGYTF
TRBJ2-3	TRBV7-3	.	CASSAQPSGSTDTQYF
TRBJ2-2	TRBV11-2	many	CASSFLAGTGELFF
TRBJ1-1	TRBV7-8	.	CASSSYLQGGTEAFF
TRBJ2-1	TRBV7-3	few	CASSLSGGTYNEQFF
TRBJ2-2	TRBV12-3/TRBV12-4	.	CASSWGNGNTGELFF
TRBJ2-2	TRBV7-7	few	CASSPGLAGGYTGELFF
TRBJ2-5	TRBV12-3/TRBV12-4	many	CASSPPIGETQYF
TRBJ1-3	TRBV5-6	.	CASRLAYGNTIYF
TRBJ2-2	TRBV4-1	.	CASSQDDGGGTGELFF
TRBJ2-5	TRBV7-9	.	CASSTPGRARETQYF
TRBJ1-1	TRBV7-3	many	CASSLGHSNTEAFF
TRBJ2-7	TRBV5-1	.	CASSPAESYEQYF